Listed below are T cell receptor beta chains from one sample, sequenced in a study of shared clonotypes between healthy human individuals. Data came from immunoSEQ multiplex PCR; TCRdb stores just in-frame clones and leaves some out. The sample lists about 800,000 clones; 90% to 98% were seen once. The sample consisted of naive CD8+ T cells sorted from blood. These TCRs come from a man aged 30 to 39 in good health. The CDR3 runs from the conserved cysteine through the conserved F or W. D genes are given only for firm matches. Clone size is not always given. Where it is, it says once, few, many or a class for expanded clones.

TRBV19,TRBJ2-1,-,TRBD1,CATGTGDNEQFF,TGTGCCACCGGGACAGGGGACAATGAGCAGTTCTTC
TRBV10-2,TRBJ2-5,-,TRBD1,CASSADRDYGTQYF,TGCGCCAGCAGTGCCGACAGGGATTACGGGACCCAGTACTTC
TRBV7-9,TRBJ1-1,-,-,CASSFLGATEAFF,TGTGCCAGCAGCTTTCTCGGGGCCACTGAAGCTTTCTTT
TRBV27,TRBJ2-5,-,TRBD1,CASSYRDSFQETQYF,TGTGCCAGCAGTTATCGGGACAGTTTCCAAGAGACCCAGTACTTC
TRBV7-9,TRBJ2-7,-,TRBD1,CASSSTGQAEYEQYF,TGTGCCAGCAGCTCAACGGGACAGGCTGAGTACGAGCAGTACTTC
TRBV6-5,TRBJ2-5,-,TRBD1,CASGQGAWETQYF,TGTGCCAGTGGACAGGGGGCGTGGGAGACCCAGTACTTC
TRBV27,TRBJ2-3,-,-,CASSASGLQDTQYF,TGTGCCAGCAGTGCATCCGGTTTACAAGATACGCAGTATTTT
TRBV2,TRBJ2-2,-,-,CASKDTGELFF,TGTGCCAGCAAAGACACCGGGGAGCTGTTTTTT
TRBV5-6,TRBJ2-1,-,-,CASSQGFGEQFF,TGTGCCAGCAGCCAGGGATTTGGAGAGCAGTTCTTC
TRBV2,TRBJ2-3,-,TRBD2,CASSETVNPASGRTDTQYF,TGTGCCAGCAGTGAGACAGTGAATCCGGCTAGCGGGAGGACAGATACGCAGTATTTT
TRBV6-1,TRBJ2-1,-,-,CASSEGRWVYNEQFF,TGTGCCAGCAGTGAAGGGAGGTGGGTTTACAATGAGCAGTTCTTC
TRBV7-9,TRBJ2-6,-,TRBD1,CASSRAAGGGNTGANVLTF,TGTGCCAGCAGCCGAGCGGCAGGGGGCGGGAACACTGGGGCCAACGTCCTGACTTTC
TRBV29-1,TRBJ2-7,-,-,CSVAQGYEQYF,TGCAGCGTTGCTCAGGGGTACGAGCAGTACTTC
TRBV29-1,TRBJ1-3,-,TRBD1,CSVQGAGNTIYF,TGCAGCGTACAGGGGGCTGGAAACACCATATATTTT
TRBV6-1,TRBJ1-4,-,TRBD1,CASSERDRGATNEKLFF,TGTGCCAGCAGTGAAAGGGACAGGGGGGCAACTAATGAAAAACTGTTTTTT
TRBV27,TRBJ1-5,-,-,CASGFDTANNQPQHF,TGTGCCAGCGGTTTCGACACAGCGAACAATCAGCCCCAGCATTTT
TRBV27,TRBJ2-3,-,-,CASSEGLFGTDTQYF,TGTGCCAGCAGTGAAGGACTGTTTGGCACAGATACGCAGTATTTT
TRBV14,TRBJ2-7,-,-,CASSQEIGHNYEQYF,TGTGCCAGCAGCCAAGAAATAGGGCACAACTACGAGCAGTACTTC
TRBV5-4,TRBJ2-7,few,-,CASGDEQYF,TGTGCCAGTGGGGACGAGCAGTACTTC
TRBV9,TRBJ1-3,-,-,CASSLGGNTIYF,TGTGCCAGCAGCCTAGGGGGAAACACCATATATTTT
TRBV5-1,TRBJ2-7,-,-,CASSLAVGAYEQYF,TGCGCCAGCAGCTTGGCCGTAGGGGCCTACGAGCAGTACTTC
TRBV30,TRBJ2-7,-,TRBD1,CAWSTGTGGEQYF,TGTGCCTGGAGCACCGGGACAGGGGGCGAGCAGTACTTC
TRBV4-1,TRBJ2-1,-,-,CASSLGGEYNEQFF,TGCGCCAGCAGCCTCGGCGGGGAATACAATGAGCAGTTCTTC
TRBV28,TRBJ2-7,-,-,CASSLGRGSSYEQYF,TGTGCCAGCAGTTTGGGAAGGGGGAGCTCCTACGAGCAGTACTTC
TRBV11-3,TRBJ1-5,once,-,CASSLDNPPLYSNQPQHF,TGTGCCAGCAGCTTAGATAACCCACCCCTTTATAGCAATCAGCCCCAGCATTTT
TRBV27,TRBJ2-7,-,-,CASSWTADTEQYF,TGTGCCAGCAGTTGGACGGCAGACACCGAGCAGTACTTC
TRBV25-1,TRBJ2-7,-,-,CASSEYLGQRLAYEQYF,TGTGCCAGCAGTGAATATTTAGGACAGAGATTAGCGTACGAGCAGTACTTC
TRBV7-9,TRBJ2-2,once,-,CASSPVGGNTGELFF,TGTGCCAGCAGCCCAGTTGGGGGGAACACCGGGGAGCTGTTTTTT
TRBV10-3,TRBJ2-6,-,-,CAISDLANVLTF,TGTGCCATCAGTGATCTAGCCAACGTCCTGACTTTC
TRBV7-9,TRBJ2-5,-,TRBD1,CASSTTTGEETQYF,TGTGCCAGCAGCACCACGACAGGGGAAGAGACCCAGTACTTC
TRBV6-1,TRBJ1-2,once,-,CASSEGGDWGARYGYTF,TGTGCCAGCAGTGAAGGGGGCGATTGGGGTGCAAGATATGGCTACACCTTC
TRBV1,TRBJ1-1,-,-,CTSSLPRQDRDGTEAFF,TGCACCAGCAGCCTTCCCCGGCAGGACAGGGACGGCACTGAAGCTTTCTTT
TRBV28,TRBJ2-7,-,-,CASSLFNGGVEQYF,TGTGCCAGCAGTTTATTCAATGGAGGGGTCGAGCAGTACTTC
TRBV10-1,TRBJ1-4,-,-,CASGTGRPNEKLFF,TGCGCCAGCGGAACAGGGAGGCCTAATGAAAAACTGTTTTTT
TRBV2,TRBJ2-1,-,TRBD1,CASSETVDRGTNEQFF,TGTGCCAGCAGTGAAACGGTGGACAGGGGGACGAATGAGCAGTTCTTC
TRBV9,TRBJ2-7,-,-,CASSPEGGGSYEQYF,TGTGCCAGCAGCCCGGAGGGGGGAGGGAGCTACGAGCAGTACTTC
TRBV5-6,TRBJ2-7,-,TRBD1,CASSLERGREQYF,TGTGCCAGCAGCTTGGAAAGGGGGCGCGAGCAGTACTTC
TRBV29-1,TRBJ2-1,-,-,CSVDPGHEQFF,TGCAGCGTTGATCCGGGTCATGAGCAGTTCTTC
TRBV19,TRBJ1-4,-,-,CASSPWAKNEKLFF,TGTGCCAGTAGCCCGTGGGCCAAGAATGAAAAACTGTTTTTT
TRBV7-9,TRBJ2-7,-,-,CASSSWTSSYEQYF,TGTGCCAGCAGCTCCTGGACGAGCTCCTACGAGCAGTACTTC